These 27 T cell receptor beta chains originate from one sample sequenced in a study of CD8 T cells in ankylosing spondylitis. Antigens for these TCRs are unknown. Findings of the study overall: Eight highly homologous variants made up a TCR beta motif, and this motif appeared characteristic of ankylosing spondylitis blood.

TCRdb redid the calling of the 5' RACE reads with MiXCR, one entry per CDR3 protein. The sample records some 700,000 distinct CDR3 sequences, roughly 20% being singletons. The source material was blood, either unsorted or a sorted T cell fraction (not recorded which). The receptors were gathered from a male donor with ankylosing spondylitis.

The chain recombines TRBV30 with TRBJ1-1; D unclear. Trimming removed 0 bases from V and 0 bases from J, with 11 bases in between. This CDR3 region has 15 residues. Germline V gives CDR1 GTSNPN, CDR2 SVGIG (reference sequence). The CDR3 DNA reads TGTGCCTGGAGTGTACATGGGATCGTGAACACTGAAGCTTTCTTT. Encoded protein: CAWSVHGIVNTEAFF.

This clonotype has only a few counts. The DNA for the CDR3 is TGTGCCAGCAGTCCCCTACTAGCGGGAGATTTCGAGCAGTACTTC. Its translation is CASSPLLAGDFEQYF. The chain uses TRBV27 and TRBJ2-7; TRBD2 matches at 11 bases. CDR3 length: 15 amino acids. The germline gives CDR1 MNHEY, CDR2 SMNVEV (reference sequence). Trimming cost V 5 bases and J 6 bases; bases outside gene matches: 9.

This clonotype has only a few counts. This sequence joins TRBV5-1 and TRBJ2-7; TRBD2 matches 7 bases. The CDR3 runs 12 residues. Per the germline V gene, CDR1 is SGHRS and CDR2 is YFSETQ. The junction had 4 bases not matched to a gene; V was cut back by 5 bases and J by 5 bases. The DNA of the CDR3 is TGCGCCAGCAGGGAGACTAGCCACGAGCAGTACTTC. As protein: CASRETSHEQYF.

This clonotype appeared a few times. This chain connects TRBV15 to TRBJ1-2, with D uncertain. In germline, CDR1 is LNHNV, CDR2 YYDKDF (reference sequence). Trimming left V 0 bases short and J 6 bases short, with 5 bases between. The length of the CDR3 is 12 residues. The CDR3 sequence is CATSRDAHGYTF. In nucleotides, the CDR3 is TGTGCCACCAGCAGAGACGCTCATGGCTACACCTTC.

This clonotype has only a few counts. V gene TRBV6-5 combines with J gene TRBJ1-1; possibly TRBD1 for D (6 bases). This CDR3 has 15 amino acids. V lost 2 bases and J lost 0, with 10 bases in between. Germline V gene lookup returns CDR1 MNHEY and CDR2 SVGAGI. CDR3 loop: CASSYGTTLNTEAFF. In nucleotides, the CDR3 is TGTGCCAGCAGTTACGGGACAACCCTGAACACTGAAGCTTTCTTT.

This clonotype was counted a few times. This chain links TRBV4-3 with TRBJ2-1; D unresolved. The V gene lost 0 bases and the J gene lost 6 bases, with 18 bases spanning the gap. Germline CDR1 and CDR2: LGHNA and YSLEER. This CDR3 is 17 amino acids long. This chain's CDR3 is CASSQDHLTHHSNEQFF. In DNA, the CDR3 is TGCGCCAGCAGCCAAGATCACCTGACTCATCATAGCAATGAGCAGTTCTTC.

The table lists this clonotype with a few counts. V usage is TRBV4-1 and J usage is TRBJ1-4; 10 bases are shared with TRBD1. The trim removed 3 bases at V and 9 bases at J, leaving 7 bases unmatched. The germline CDR1 and CDR2 sequences are MGHRA and YSYEKL. The CDR3 loop spans 15 amino acids. The CDR3 nucleotides read TGCGCCAGCAGCCAGGCCGGGACAGGGGTGAAAAAACTGTTTTTT. This translates into CASSQAGTGVKKLFF.

The chain couples TRBV6-2 or TRBV6-3 to TRBJ2-7; D unresolved. In germline, CDR1 is MNHEY, CDR2 SVGEGT. Trimming stripped 6 bases from V and 0 bases from J, with 12 bases between. CDR3 size: 14 residues. The DNA for the CDR3 is TGTGCCAGCAGCCGCCACTCTAGCTCCTACGAGCAGTACTTC. It translates to CASSRHSSSYEQYF.

The chain recombines TRBV28 with TRBJ2-7; D gene uncertain. Germline V CDR1 and CDR2: MDHEN, SYDVKM. The CDR3 covers 14 residues. Trimming removed 4 bases from V and 2 bases from J, with 12 bases in between. This chain's CDR3 is CASSSYLQTYEQYF. CDR3 DNA: TGTGCCAGCAGTTCCTACTTACAGACCTACGAGCAGTACTTC.

This clonotype was seen once. This chain connects TRBV30 to TRBJ2-1, with D perhaps matching TRBD2 (5 bases). Between the trimmed V and J ends, which lost 1 base and 8 bases, there was a span of 12 bases. CDR1 and CDR2 from the germline V gene are GTSNPN and SVGIG (reference sequence). CDR3 size: 13 residues. CDR3 loop: CAWSGTAIDEQFF. CDR3 DNA sequence: TGTGCCTGGAGTGGGACTGCTATCGATGAGCAGTTCTTC.

The chain uses TRBV27 and TRBJ1-1; D gene unclear. The CDR3 sequence is 14 residues long. V was pared by 3 bases and J by 2 bases, with 10 bases between. The germline gives CDR1 MNHEY, CDR2 SMNVEV (reference sequence). This CDR3 is CASSFVGSNTEAFF. In nucleotides, the CDR3 is TGTGCCAGCAGTTTCGTAGGGAGTAACACTGAAGCTTTCTTT.

This clonotype came up a few times. Here the CDR3 reads CASKGAGSGVGSPLHF. The CDR3 nucleotides read TGTGCCAGCAAAGGGGCCGGGTCTGGGGTAGGTTCACCCCTCCACTTT. The genes are TRBV6-1 and TRBJ1-6, with a tentative D call TRBD1 (5 bases). Trimming removed 7 bases from V and 9 bases from J, with 22 bases in between. Per the germline V gene, CDR1 is MNHNS and CDR2 is SASEGT. The CDR3 sequence is 16 residues long.

The V call is TRBV4-2, the J call TRBJ1-1; D possibly corresponds to TRBD1 (6 bases). The V and J ends lost 3 bases and 4 bases respectively, with 18 bases between them. CDR3 length: 16 residues. CDR1 is LGHNA and CDR2 is YNFKEQ in the germline V gene. DNA for the CDR3: TGTGCCAGCAGCCAGCCTTACCGGACAGAGGGCACTGAAGCTTTCTTT. Translation: CASSQPYRTEGTEAFF.

This clonotype was found a few times. The genes are TRBV2 and TRBJ2-1, with 8 bases identical to TRBD2. Germline V lookup: CDR1 SNHLY, CDR2 FYNNEI. The CDR3 covers 15 residues. V was pared by 7 bases and J by 6 bases, with 11 bases of the junction left unmatched. CDR3 sequence reads: CASTRRGGSPNEQFF. CDR3 nucleotide sequence: TGTGCCAGCACACGACGGGGGGGATCCCCCAATGAGCAGTTCTTC.

The chain employs TRBV28 and TRBJ2-4; D tentatively fits TRBD1 or TRBD2 (5 bases each). Germline V gene data show CDR1 as MDHEN and CDR2 as SYDVKM. V dropped 5 bases and J dropped 1 base, with 12 bases sitting between them. CDR3 length equals 15 residues. In nucleotides, the CDR3 is TGTGCCAGCAGTGCTCCGGGGCCCGCCAAAAACATTCAGTACTTC. It translates to CASSAPGPAKNIQYF.

The gene calls are TRBV7-2 and TRBJ2-1; D is ambiguous. CDR1 is SGHTA and CDR2 is FQGNSA in the germline V gene. There are 11 residues in the CDR3. The V and J ends lost 4 bases and 7 bases respectively, with 5 bases between them. CDR3 bases: TGTGCCAGCAGCTCAATGAATGAGCAGTTCTTC. Translated: CASSSMNEQFF.

The chain links TRBV30 to TRBJ2-6, with D uncertain. Between the trimmed V and J ends, which lost 8 bases and 0 bases, there was a span of 14 bases. Germline loops: CDR1 GTSNPN, CDR2 SVGIG (reference sequence). This CDR3 has 15 residues. CDR3: CAARKMLSGANVLTF. The CDR3 region has the DNA TGTGCCGCGCGAAAAATGCTCTCTGGGGCCAACGTCCTGACTTTC. Based on the CDR3 plus reference TRBV30 and TRBJ2-6, the full variable domain is SQTIHQWPATLVQPVGSPLSLECTVEGTSNPNLYWYRQAAGRGLQLLFYSVGIGQISSEVPQNLSASRPQDRQFILSSKKLLLSDSGFYLCAARKMLSGANVLTFGAGSRLTVL.

The chain recombines TRBV4-3 with TRBJ2-3; D call uncertain. The CDR3 totals 12 residues. The germline gives CDR1 LGHNA, CDR2 YSLEER. The germline V and J ends were trimmed by 1 base and 5 bases, with 4 bases remaining between them. The CDR3 loop is CASSQGRDTQYF. Written as DNA, the CDR3 is TGCGCCAGCAGCCAAGGGAGAGATACGCAGTATTTT.

The V gene is TRBV12-3 or TRBV12-4, the J gene TRBJ2-4; D gene unclear. The CDR3 runs 14 residues. Trimming left V 5 bases short and J 0 bases short, with 8 bases between. CDR3 sequence: CASSKFGAKNIQYF. The CDR3 DNA is TGTGCCAGCAGTAAGTTCGGAGCCAAAAACATTCAGTACTTC.

There are a few counts of this clonotype. CDR3 in amino acids: CASSPGNGPPYEQYF. The DNA for the CDR3 is TGTGCCAGCAGCCCCGGCAACGGCCCCCCCTACGAGCAGTACTTC. J is TRBJ2-7 and V is TRBV5-6; no clear D. V was shortened by 4 bases and J by 2 bases, with 16 bases between the two germline ends. CDR1 is SGHDT and CDR2 is YYEEEE in the germline V gene. This CDR3 region has 15 residues. The full variable domain, completed using reference TRBV5-6 and TRBJ2-7, is DAGVTQSPTHLIKTRGQQVTLRCSPKSGHDTVSWYQQALGQGPQFIFQYYEEEERQRGNFPDRFSGHQFPNYSSELNVNALLLGDSALYLCASSPGNGPPYEQYFGPGTRLTVT.

The chain carries TRBV5-1 and TRBJ2-1; 10 nucleotides match TRBD2. The ends lost 4 bases at V and 7 bases at J; junction bases unmatched: 8. Looked up from germline, CDR1 is SGHRS and CDR2 is YFSETQ. This CDR3 has 15 residues. Here the CDR3 reads CASSTTTSGRNEQFF. The CDR3 DNA reads TGCGCCAGCAGCACAACGACTAGCGGGCGGAATGAGCAGTTCTTC.

The V and J genes are TRBV20-1 and TRBJ2-3; TRBD2 agrees at 11 bases. The CDR3 has 13 amino acids. CDR1 is DFQATT and CDR2 is SNEGSKA in the germline V gene (reference sequence). CDR3 DNA: TGCAAAGTAGCGGGAGGGGCGGCCGATACGCAGTATTTT. Its translation is CKVAGGAADTQYF.

Only a few counts were recorded for this clonotype. The rearrangement joins TRBV6-5 to TRBJ2-7; 7 bases match TRBD2. The germline gives CDR1 MNHEY, CDR2 SVGAGI. The CDR3 contains 16 residues. J lost 0 bases, V lost 0 bases, and 5 bases had no gene match. This CDR3 reads CASSYSFGGSSYEQYF. In nucleotides, the CDR3 is TGTGCCAGCAGTTACTCGTTCGGGGGGTCCTCCTACGAGCAGTACTTC.

The sample holds a few counts of this clonotype. The chain carries TRBV6-1 and TRBJ1-2; 8 bases map to TRBD1. Germline values: CDR1 MNHNS, CDR2 SASEGT. Germline trimming cut 6 bases from V and 5 bases from J; bases unmatched to any gene: 5. This CDR3 is built from 13 residues. The DNA for the CDR3 is TGTGCCAGCAGCGGGGACAGGATATATGGCTACACCTTC. This codes for CASSGDRIYGYTF.

The genes are TRBV24-1 and TRBJ1-2; 7 bases line up with TRBD1. Per the germline V gene, CDR1 is KGHDR and CDR2 is SFDVKD. With V trimmed by 9 bases and J by 4 bases, 10 bases remained unmatched. This CDR3 has 14 residues. CDR3 sequence (DNA): TGTGCCACCTCTCCCGGCAGGGGGACCTATGGCTACACCTTC. It specifies CATSPGRGTYGYTF.

The chain recombines TRBV7-2 with TRBJ2-1; D gene unclear. Germline lookup yields CDR1 SGHTA and CDR2 FQGNSA. This CDR3 is built from 14 residues. The V end lost 1 base, the J end lost 8 bases, and 12 bases lay between the germline ends. The CDR3 DNA reads TGTGCCAGCAGCTTAGGTCCCTACAGCGATGAGCAGTTCTTC. It encodes CASSLGPYSDEQFF.

CDR3 protein: CASRDPRTVTDTQYF. CDR3 DNA: TGTGCCAGCAGGGACCCCCGGACAGTCACAGATACGCAGTATTTT. The chain is built from TRBV2 and TRBJ2-3, with D maybe TRBD1 (6 bases). The germline V gene encodes CDR1 SNHLY and CDR2 FYNNEI. Trimming cost V 6 bases and J 2 bases, with 15 bases left between them. This CDR3 is built from 15 residues.